Listed here are 28 T cell receptor beta chains from one sample, sequenced in a study of sequential checkpoint blockade in melanoma. Treatment here: randomized to nivolumab then ipilimumab (arm A) or the reverse (arm B). TCRdb's table, derived via immunoSEQ multiplex PCR, lists solely in-frame clones and lacks some. The sample yields roughly 12,000 clones, over 75% seen once. The material sequenced was CD8+ T cells sorted from blood (inferred from file names), taken from a patient given nivolumab and ipilimumab in sequence. These receptors were collected from a human donor with melanoma.

V gene TRBV28 combines with J gene TRBJ1-3; 7 bases align to TRBD1. CDR3 length: 16 amino acids. CDR1 MDHEN and CDR2 SYDVKM come from the germline V gene. V shed 3 bases, J shed 4 bases, and the junction held 9 bases outside the gene matches. The CDR3: CASSLSQTGQGNTIYF. CDR3 DNA: TGTGCCAGCAGTTTGTCCCAGACAGGGCAAGGAAACACCATATATTTT. The full variable domain, in which reference TRBV28 and TRBJ1-3 provide the parts outside the CDR3, is DVKVTQSSRYLVKRTGEKVFLECVQDMDHENMFWYRQDPGLGLRLIYFSYDVKMKEKGDIPEGYSVSREKKERFSLILESASTNQTSMYLCASSLSQTGQGNTIYFGEGSWLTVV.

This clone is a singleton in its sample. J is TRBJ1-1 and V is TRBV19; D gene uncertain. V was shortened by 7 bases and J by 4 bases, with 16 bases between the two germline ends. CDR3 length: 14 residues. CDR1 is LNHDA, CDR2 SQIVND, per germline (reference sequence). This CDR3 reads CASKDYEGFTEAFF. CDR3 nucleotides: TGTGCCAGTAAGGACTATGAGGGTTTCACTGAAGCTTTCTTT.

This chain joins TRBV5-1 and TRBJ1-4; D is uncertain. The CDR3 consists of 14 residues. Germline loops: CDR1 SGHRS, CDR2 YFSETQ. Trimming cost V 3 bases and J 0 bases, with 6 bases left between them. The CDR3 spells CASSSGTTNEKLFF. CDR3 in DNA: TGCGCCAGCAGCTCGGGAACAACTAATGAAAAACTGTTTTTT.

V is TRBV30 and J is TRBJ1-1; a possible D gene is TRBD1 (6 bases). V lost 5 bases and J lost 0, with 10 bases in between. CDR3 size: 13 residues. Per germline, CDR1 GTSNPN and CDR2 SVGIG (reference sequence). The CDR3 here is CAWGQLMNTEAFF. CDR3 nucleotide sequence: TGTGCCTGGGGACAGCTCATGAACACTGAAGCTTTCTTT.

In its sample, this clone was seen a few times. J is TRBJ2-1 and V is TRBV7-9; 13 bases map to TRBD2. Trimming cost V 5 bases and J 7 bases; bases outside gene matches: 8. Germline V gene lookup returns CDR1 SEHNR and CDR2 FQNEAQ (reference sequence). CDR3 size: 16 residues. In DNA form, the CDR3 reads TGTGCCAGCAGCCAAGAGTCGACTAGCGGGGGGAATGAGCAGTTCTTC. This encodes CASSQESTSGGNEQFF.

The chain carries TRBV11-2 and TRBJ2-2; a possible D gene is TRBD2 (5 bases). The V gene's germline CDR1 is SGHAT and CDR2 FQNNGV. The CDR3 totals 17 residues. Trimming took off 5 bases at V and 3 bases at J, with 19 bases between the two ends. The CDR3 reads CASSPFVYGLYTGELFF. CDR3 nucleotides: TGTGCCAGCAGCCCATTCGTATACGGACTTTACACCGGGGAGCTGTTTTTT. The full variable domain, its missing parts supplied by reference TRBV11-2 and TRBJ2-2, is EAGVAQSPRYKIIEKRQSVAFWCNPISGHATLYWYQQILGQGPKLLIQFQNNGVVDDSQLPKDRFSAERLKGVDSTLKIQPAKLEDSAVYLCASSPFVYGLYTGELFFGEGSRLTVL.

This clone is deemed large. The J gene is TRBJ2-6, the V gene TRBV19; D is unresolved. Germline V gene lookup returns CDR1 LNHDA and CDR2 SQIVND (reference sequence). V was trimmed by 1 base and J by 2 bases, leaving 6 bases between them. The CDR3 has 15 residues. This chain's CDR3 is CASSIVVAGANVLTF. DNA of the CDR3: TGTGCCAGTAGTATAGTAGTCGCTGGGGCCAACGTCCTGACTTTC.

This clone occurred once. The V call is TRBV14, the J call TRBJ2-5; no reliable D call. The CDR3 contains 15 residues. From germline, CDR1 is SGHDN and CDR2 FVKESK. V lost 0 bases, J lost 5 bases, and 13 bases lay in between. The CDR3 here is CASSQEAVTWETQYF. The CDR3 DNA follows: TGTGCCAGCAGCCAAGAAGCTGTAACGTGGGAGACCCAGTACTTC.

This clone was recorded once. The chain carries TRBV28 and TRBJ2-7; tentatively, D is TRBD2 (6 bases). The V end was cut by 0 bases, the J end by 9 bases, with 12 bases between. The length of the CDR3 is 13 residues. Per the germline V gene, CDR1 is MDHEN and CDR2 is SYDVKM. CDR3 amino acids: CASSLWGGLGQYF. CDR3 DNA: TGTGCCAGCAGTTTATGGGGGGGTTTGGGGCAGTACTTC.

The rearrangement links TRBV27 to TRBJ2-3, with D uncertain. This CDR3 has 15 residues. CDR1 is MNHEY and CDR2 is SMNVEV in the germline V gene (reference sequence). Between the trimmed V and J ends, which lost 0 bases and 0 bases, there was a span of 7 bases. The DNA of the CDR3 is TGTGCCAGCAGTTTATCGCGGAGTAGCACAGATACGCAGTATTTT. It specifies CASSLSRSSTDTQYF.

This clone was observed a single time. The chain links TRBV5-8 to TRBJ1-1, with a tentative D call TRBD1 (5 bases). The CDR3 covers 15 residues. Per germline, CDR1 SGHTS and CDR2 YDEGEE. V lost 4 bases and J lost 3, with 16 bases in between. The DNA of the CDR3 is TGTGCCAGCAGCGATAGGACAACTCCTTACACTGAAGCTTTCTTT. Translating it yields CASSDRTTPYTEAFF.

This chain joins TRBV13 and TRBJ2-5, with 9 bases fitting TRBD2. CDR1 and CDR2 from the germline V gene are PRHDT and FYEKMQ (reference sequence). The CDR3 contains 17 residues. Germline trimming cut 1 base from V and 5 bases from J; bases unmatched to any gene: 11. The CDR3 DNA follows: TGTGCCAGCAGCTTAGCCAGCAGCGGGGGGTTTCGGGAGACCCAGTACTTC. Translation: CASSLASSGGFRETQYF.

To note about this clone: Germline and junction disagree at one end, which may indicate a read error. This chain connects TRBV9 to TRBJ1-1; no reliable D call. This CDR3 has 15 residues. CDR1 and CDR2 from the germline V gene are SGDLS and YYNGEE. The CDR3 loop is CASSVDPGLNAEAFF. CDR3 in DNA: TGTGCCAGCAGCGTAGATCCGGGATTGAACGCTGAAGCTTTCTTT. Full variable domain (rest looked up from reference TRBV9 and TRBJ1-1): DSGVTQTPKHLITATGQRVTLRCSPRSGDLSVYWYQQSLDQGLQFLIQYYNGEERAKGNILERFSAQQFPDLHSELNLSSLELGDSALYFCASSVDPGLNAEAFFGQGTRLTVV.

This clone was counted once. This sequence joins TRBV7-8 and TRBJ2-1, with TRBD2 matching over 10 bases. Germline V lookup: CDR1 SGHVS, CDR2 FQNEAQ. The CDR3 spans 18 residues. V gave up 5 bases and J gave up 5 bases; unmatched junction bases: 15. CDR3 loop: CASSPISGGAYGHNEQFF. DNA of the CDR3: TGTGCCAGCAGCCCCATAAGCGGGGGGGCCTATGGCCACAATGAGCAGTTCTTC.

The J gene is TRBJ2-1, the V gene TRBV27, with 7 nucleotides matching TRBD1. Germline-derived CDR1 and CDR2 are MNHEY and SMNVEV (reference sequence). The CDR3 runs 14 residues. Losses at the gene ends were 7 bases for V and 8 bases for J; bases not matched to a gene: 11. Written as DNA, the CDR3 is TGTGCCAGCACCCTAGGGGCAGGGGGATATGAGCAGTTCTTC. Its translation is CASTLGAGGYEQFF.

In this sample, this clone turned up once. This rearrangement joins TRBV5-8 to TRBJ2-5, with D tentatively TRBD2 (6 bases). CDR3 length equals 13 residues. Per the germline V gene, CDR1 is SGHTS and CDR2 is YDEGEE. V lost 6 bases to trimming and J lost 2 bases, with 11 bases between them. DNA of the CDR3: TGTGCCAGCACCCGACGGGGGCAAGAGACCCAGTACTTC. Protein: CASTRRGQETQYF.

For the CDR3, the DNA is TGTGCCAGCAGCTTAGGGGCTGCTGGAAACACCATATATTTT. Its translation: CASSLGAAGNTIYF. The chain has TRBV27 and TRBJ1-3; a possible D gene is TRBD1 (5 bases). The CDR3 totals 14 residues. Germline CDR1 is MNHEY and CDR2 is SMNVEV (reference sequence). Trimming took 6 bases from V and 2 from J, leaving 11 bases between them.

This clone was counted only a few times. The V and J genes are TRBV5-1 and TRBJ1-2, with 8 bases aligning to TRBD1. V trimming: 7 bases; J trimming: 4 bases; junction bases outside the gene matches: 18. Germline V CDR1 and CDR2: SGHRS, YFSETQ. The CDR3 spans 17 residues. CDR3 residues: CASDFGGQGASGYGYTF. The CDR3 bases are TGCGCCAGCGATTTCGGGGGGCAGGGGGCTTCGGGCTATGGCTACACCTTC.

The rearrangement links TRBV19 to TRBJ2-5, with 11 bases matching TRBD2. The CDR3 covers 15 residues. The V segment lost 5 bases and the J segment 4 bases; nucleotides outside the gene matches: 6. Germline V lookup: CDR1 LNHDA, CDR2 SQIVND (reference sequence). In DNA, the CDR3 is TGTGCCAGTAGTTTTAGCGGGAGGGCCCCAGAGACCCAGTACTTC. Its protein product is CASSFSGRAPETQYF.

This clone appeared once. The chain links TRBV27 to TRBJ2-1; 9 bases align to TRBD2. V dropped 1 base and J dropped 7; count of bases not matched to a gene: 5. Germline V lookup: CDR1 MNHEY, CDR2 SMNVEV (reference sequence). This CDR3 has 15 residues. CDR3 coding DNA: TGTGCCAGCAGTTTATGGGCGGGAGGGCCAAATGAGCAGTTCTTC. It specifies CASSLWAGGPNEQFF.

The rearrangement uses TRBV9 and TRBJ2-2; D gene uncertain. Germline V CDR1 and CDR2: SGDLS, YYNGEE. Trimming took 3 bases from V and 0 from J, leaving 12 bases between them. The CDR3 covers 16 residues. In DNA form, the CDR3 reads TGTGCCAGCAGCGAATATAGTTTGGCGAACACCGGGGAGCTGTTTTTT. Protein product: CASSEYSLANTGELFF.

The chain couples TRBV2 to TRBJ2-1; the match to TRBD2 covers 8 bases. Germline loops: CDR1 SNHLY, CDR2 FYNNEI. The CDR3 contains 13 residues. V lost 11 bases and J lost 0; bases outside the gene matches: 3. The CDR3 DNA sequence: TGTGCCGCCGGGACTAGCTCCTACAATGAGCAGTTCTTC. This encodes CAAGTSSYNEQFF.

V usage is TRBV19 and J usage is TRBJ2-7, with 8 bases identical to TRBD1. In germline, CDR1 is LNHDA, CDR2 SQIVND (reference sequence). V shed 4 bases and J 2 bases; nucleotides not matched to a gene: 4. The CDR3 has 14 residues. CDR3 nucleotide sequence: TGTGCCAGTAGTAAACGGACAGGGACCTACGAGCAGTACTTC. It encodes CASSKRTGTYEQYF.

The CDR3 DNA follows: TGTGCCAGCAGCCCTCGGGTAGCGGGGGGAAATGAGCAGTTCTTC. Amino acid sequence: CASSPRVAGGNEQFF. The rearrangement uses TRBV7-8 and TRBJ2-1; the match to TRBD2 covers 10 bases. The germline gives CDR1 SGHVS, CDR2 FQNEAQ. Losses at the gene ends were 5 bases for V and 7 bases for J; bases not matched to a gene: 8. The CDR3 is made up of 15 amino acids.

The chain is built from TRBV7-6 and TRBJ2-1; no definite D call. Germline CDR1 is SGHVS and CDR2 is FNYEAQ. CDR3 size: 12 residues. V was clipped by 0 bases and J by 10 bases, with 7 bases between them. The DNA of the CDR3 is TGTGCCAGCAGCTTAGCGGTCGAGGAGCAGTTCTTC. Its protein is CASSLAVEEQFF.

The chain has TRBV9 and TRBJ2-1, with TRBD2 matching 12 bases. V shed 4 bases and J 3 bases; nucleotides not matched to a gene: 14. The CDR3 is made up of 19 amino acids. Germline V gene sequence: CDR1 SGDLS, CDR2 YYNGEE. As DNA, the CDR3 is TGTGCCAGCAGCCAACGCCAGGGGGGACTAGCGGGTGTCTACAATGAGCAGTTCTTC. Translated: CASSQRQGGLAGVYNEQFF.

This clone was counted between two and nine times. This chain connects TRBV27 to TRBJ2-7; possible D gene TRBD2, 5 bases. The germline V and J ends were trimmed by 6 bases and 0 bases, with 9 bases remaining between them. CDR3 length: 13 amino acids. Germline assignment: CDR1 MNHEY and CDR2 SMNVEV (reference sequence). The CDR3 loop reads CASRDGLSYEQYF. For the CDR3, the DNA is TGTGCCAGCAGGGACGGACTCTCCTACGAGCAGTACTTC.

The chain couples TRBV2 to TRBJ1-6; weak D call: TRBD1 (5 bases). Trimming took 0 bases from V and 0 from J, leaving 12 bases between them. CDR3 length: 18 amino acids. CDR1 and CDR2 from the germline V gene are SNHLY and FYNNEI. The CDR3: CASSEATASYSYNSPLHF. In DNA, the CDR3 is TGTGCCAGCAGTGAAGCGACAGCGAGTTACTCCTATAATTCACCCCTCCACTTT.